This TCR beta chain derives from a study of T cells in Graves' hyperthyroidism and ophthalmopathy. Clinical symptoms, serum thyroxine, TRAb, thyroid ultrasound and orbital computed tomography informed diagnoses. It was roughly 10 ml of fresh peripheral blood that supplied the PBMCs. This clonotype was seen only once. Its antigen is not identified. Study results and limitations: The majority of expanded thyroid clonotypes above 0.001 also appeared in blood. Ophthalmopathy, as predicted by the model, came a median approximately 6.5 months after the prediction.

What was amplified from RNA transcripts were TCR beta CDR3 regions. The HTBI primer set served for first-round RT-PCR of the TCR CDR3. TCRdb fed the multiplex PCR reads into MiXCR, producing one record per CDR3 protein. Of a few hundred thousand distinct CDR3 sequences in the sample, more than 15% were seen once. This CDR3 spans 14 amino acids. Per germline, CDR1 WNHNN and CDR2 SYGVQD (reference sequence). V trimming: 3 bases; J trimming: 1 base; junction bases outside the gene matches: 2. The sequenced material came from blood. The origin of this receptor is a woman aged 40 to 55 with Graves' ophthalmopathy. This chain links TRBV10-1 with TRBJ2-7; 8 positions agree with TRBD1. The CDR3 spells CASSEGTGSYEQYF. The CDR3, as DNA: TGCGCCAGCAGTGAAGGGACAGGATCCTACGAGCAGTACTTC.